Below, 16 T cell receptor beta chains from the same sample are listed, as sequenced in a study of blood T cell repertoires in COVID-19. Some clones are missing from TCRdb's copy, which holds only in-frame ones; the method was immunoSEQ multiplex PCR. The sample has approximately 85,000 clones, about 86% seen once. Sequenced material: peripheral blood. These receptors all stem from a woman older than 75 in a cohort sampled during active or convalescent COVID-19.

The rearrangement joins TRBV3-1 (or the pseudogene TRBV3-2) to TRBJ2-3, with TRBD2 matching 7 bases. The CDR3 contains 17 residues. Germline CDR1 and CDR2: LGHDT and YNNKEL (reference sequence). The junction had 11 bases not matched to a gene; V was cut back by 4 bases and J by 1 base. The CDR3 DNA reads TGTGCCAGCAGCCGAGGGAGGAGTAGCGGGCGCACAGATACGCAGTATTTT. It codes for CASSRGRSSGRTDTQYF.

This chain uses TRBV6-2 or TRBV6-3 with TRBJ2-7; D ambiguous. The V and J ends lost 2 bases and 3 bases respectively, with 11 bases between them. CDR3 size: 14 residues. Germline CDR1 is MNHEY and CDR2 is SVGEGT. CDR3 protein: CASSYGQLNYEQYV. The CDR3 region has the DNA TGTGCCAGCAGTTACGGGCAGCTGAACTACGAGCAGTACGTC.

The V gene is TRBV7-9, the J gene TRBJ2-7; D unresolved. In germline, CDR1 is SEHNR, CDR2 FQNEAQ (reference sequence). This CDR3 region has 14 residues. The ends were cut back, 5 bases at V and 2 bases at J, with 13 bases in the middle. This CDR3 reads CASSPTVSTYEQYF. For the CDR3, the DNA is TGTGCCAGCAGCCCGACTGTATCCACCTACGAGCAGTACTTC. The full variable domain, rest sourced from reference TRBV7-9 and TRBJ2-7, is DTGVSQNPRHKITKRGQNVTFRCDPISEHNRLYWYRQTLGQGPEFLTYFQNEAQLEKSRLLSDRFSAERPKGSFSTLEIQRTEQGDSAMYLCASSPTVSTYEQYFGPGTRLTVT.

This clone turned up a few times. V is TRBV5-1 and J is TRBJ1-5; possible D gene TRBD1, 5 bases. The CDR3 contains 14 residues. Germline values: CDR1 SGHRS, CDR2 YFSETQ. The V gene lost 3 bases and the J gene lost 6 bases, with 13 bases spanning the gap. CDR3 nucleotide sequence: TGCGCCAGCAGCTCGGGGGGTCTCGGTCAGCCCCAGCATTTT. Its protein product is CASSSGGLGQPQHF.

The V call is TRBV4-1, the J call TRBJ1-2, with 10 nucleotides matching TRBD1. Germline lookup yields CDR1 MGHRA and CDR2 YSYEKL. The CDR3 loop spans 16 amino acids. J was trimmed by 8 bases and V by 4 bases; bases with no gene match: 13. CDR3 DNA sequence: TGCGCCAGCAGCCTCGGGACAGGGGATAACTATGGAGGCTACACCTTC. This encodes CASSLGTGDNYGGYTF.

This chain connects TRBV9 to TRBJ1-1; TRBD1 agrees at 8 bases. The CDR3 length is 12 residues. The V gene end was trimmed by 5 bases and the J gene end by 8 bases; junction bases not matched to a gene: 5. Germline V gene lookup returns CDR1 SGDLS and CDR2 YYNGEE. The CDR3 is CASSAGQGEAFF. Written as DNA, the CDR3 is TGTGCCAGCAGTGCTGGACAGGGAGAAGCTTTCTTT. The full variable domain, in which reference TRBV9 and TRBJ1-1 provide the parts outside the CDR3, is DSGVTQTPKHLITATGQRVTLRCSPRSGDLSVYWYQQSLDQGLQFLIQYYNGEERAKGNILERFSAQQFPDLHSELNLSSLELGDSALYFCASSAGQGEAFFGQGTRLTVV.

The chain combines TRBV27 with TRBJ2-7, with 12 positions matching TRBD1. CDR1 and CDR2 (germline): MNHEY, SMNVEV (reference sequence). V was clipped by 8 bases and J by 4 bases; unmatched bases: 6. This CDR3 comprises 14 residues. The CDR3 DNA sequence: TGTGCCAGCCGTGGGACAGGGGGCCAATACGAGCAGTACTTC. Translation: CASRGTGGQYEQYF.

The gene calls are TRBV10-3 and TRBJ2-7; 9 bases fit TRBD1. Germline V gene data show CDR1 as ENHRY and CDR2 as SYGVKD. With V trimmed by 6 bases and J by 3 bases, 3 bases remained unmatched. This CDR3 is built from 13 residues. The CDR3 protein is CAISPGQGYEQYV. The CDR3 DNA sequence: TGTGCCATCAGCCCGGGACAGGGCTACGAGCAGTACGTC.

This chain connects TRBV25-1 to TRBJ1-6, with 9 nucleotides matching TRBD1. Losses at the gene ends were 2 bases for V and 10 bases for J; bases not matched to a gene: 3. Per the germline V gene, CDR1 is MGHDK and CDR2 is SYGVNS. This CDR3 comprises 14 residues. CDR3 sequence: CASSEGTGRSPLHF. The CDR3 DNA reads TGTGCCAGCAGTGAAGGGACAGGGCGGTCACCCCTCCACTTT.

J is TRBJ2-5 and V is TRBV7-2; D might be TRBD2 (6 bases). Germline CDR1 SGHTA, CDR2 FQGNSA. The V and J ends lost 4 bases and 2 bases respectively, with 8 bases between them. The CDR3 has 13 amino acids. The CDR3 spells CASSSSGQETQYF. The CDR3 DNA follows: TGTGCCAGCAGCTCAAGCGGGCAAGAGACCCAGTACTTC.

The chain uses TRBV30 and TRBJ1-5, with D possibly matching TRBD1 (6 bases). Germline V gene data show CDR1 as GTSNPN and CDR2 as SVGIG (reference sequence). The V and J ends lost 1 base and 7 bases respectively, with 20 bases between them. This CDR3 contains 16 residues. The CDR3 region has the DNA TGTGCCTGGAGTGCGAGAAGTGGACAGACCGGACAGCCCCAGCATTTT. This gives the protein CAWSARSGQTGQPQHF.

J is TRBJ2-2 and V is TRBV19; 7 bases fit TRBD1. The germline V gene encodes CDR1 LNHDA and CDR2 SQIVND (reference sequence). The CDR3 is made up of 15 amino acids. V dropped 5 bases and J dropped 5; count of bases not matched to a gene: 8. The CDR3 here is CASSWTGLSTGELFF. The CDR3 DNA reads TGTGCCAGTAGTTGGACAGGTTTGTCGACCGGGGAGCTGTTTTTT.

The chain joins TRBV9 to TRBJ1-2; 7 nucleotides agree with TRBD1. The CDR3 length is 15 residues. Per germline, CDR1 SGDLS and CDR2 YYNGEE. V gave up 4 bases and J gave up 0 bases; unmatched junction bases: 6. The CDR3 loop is CASSRATGSNYGYTF. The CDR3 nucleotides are TGTGCCAGCAGCCGTGCGACAGGGTCTAACTATGGCTACACCTTC.

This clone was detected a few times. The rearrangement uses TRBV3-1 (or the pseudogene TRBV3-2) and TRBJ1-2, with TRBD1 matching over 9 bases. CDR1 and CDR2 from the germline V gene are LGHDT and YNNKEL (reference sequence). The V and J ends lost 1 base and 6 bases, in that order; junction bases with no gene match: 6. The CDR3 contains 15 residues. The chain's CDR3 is CASSQGGQGLNGYTF. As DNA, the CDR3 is TGTGCCAGCAGCCAAGGGGGACAGGGATTGAATGGCTACACCTTC.

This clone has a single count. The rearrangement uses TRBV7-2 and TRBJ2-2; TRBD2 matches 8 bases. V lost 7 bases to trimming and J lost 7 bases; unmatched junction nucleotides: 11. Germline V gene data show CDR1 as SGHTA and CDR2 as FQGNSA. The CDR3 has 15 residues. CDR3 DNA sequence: TGTGCCAGCAACGACGCAGCGGGAGCGGACGGGGAGCTGTTTTTT. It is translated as CASNDAAGADGELFF.

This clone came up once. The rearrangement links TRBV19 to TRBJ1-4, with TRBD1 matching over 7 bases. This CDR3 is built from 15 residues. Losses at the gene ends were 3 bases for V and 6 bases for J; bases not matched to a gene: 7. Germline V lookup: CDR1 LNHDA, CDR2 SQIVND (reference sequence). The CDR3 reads CASSIRQGSDEKLFF. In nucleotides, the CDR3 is TGTGCCAGTAGTATCCGACAGGGAAGCGATGAAAAACTGTTTTTT.